Below, one T cell receptor (beta chain) is given with its context. Its antigen is still unknown. One base away there is no much larger clone; base qualities are not given. This record comes from a study of T cell responses to AZD1222 COVID-19 vaccine (dated by TCRdb to the early 2020s). Background on the whole study: TCR sequencing was performed for about 250 trial participants, of whom 207 were given two doses of AZD1222 and some 26 were given two doses of MenACWY control vaccine. Trial participants were enrolled into age subgroups of 18-55, 56-69 and 70-plus years, which contained roughly 150, 30 and 60 TCR-sequenced participants, respectively. General conclusions and limits of the study: Participants were mostly white British and included more females than males, and it was suggested by the authors that clonal diversity may have been underestimated. Conclusions about previously exposed vaccinees are limited, since just six or seven AZD1222 recipients were seropositive for SARS-CoV-2 at baseline. After two AZD1222 doses, spike-specific TCR breadth and depth were significantly higher than at day 0 and than in MenACWY recipients. Because no day 14 peak-response samples were available, the repertoires could be characterized only after the peak T cell response. Epitopes outside the regions mutated in the B.1.351 and B.1.1.7 variants were reportedly recognized by nearly half of the unique spike-specific TCRs. The 56-69-year group was small, and its depth increase did not reach significance, likely because of low power. CD4 TCRs associated with the vaccine covered the entire spike protein, and the dominant responses were in regions 160-218 and 743-854.

Unmatched junction bases come to 9, with V trimmed by 10 bases and J by 3 bases. The germline V gene gives CDR1 as MNHEY and CDR2 as SVGAGI. The CDR3, cysteine through phenylalanine, is 14 amino acids long. The DNA shown is the 42-base CDR3, in frame from base 1. The CDR3 regions of human TCRbeta chains were analyzed by immunosequencing. As for how the authors treated the data: TCRs in the repertoires were matched against a reference library of SARS-CoV-2-specific TCRs that had been generated with the MIRA antigen-specificity platform. Breadth was defined as the fraction of unique TCRs that were SARS-CoV-2-associated, and depth was defined as the fraction of total T cells that were SARS-CoV-2-associated. Each spike-specific TCR was assigned to its reactive spike region and to a CD4 or CD8 class using the MIRA data. Log10-transformed breadth and depth values were compared by one-way ANOVA with Sidak's multiple comparisons tests. The table was pulled from immuneACCESS by TCRdb, which kept in-frame rearrangements only. Such tables lose some clones; where checked, under half of the loss comes from unresolved V genes, and the rest has no known cause. The V and J calls and clone size are taken from that table; D and trimming were inferred from the DNA. The sample contains about 78,000 clones, around nine tenths of them found a single time. Jointly, the top ten make up 3% to 3.5% of the sample.

According to the study, the label for this sample's time point signals: about 28 days (+/-7) after the second vaccine dose. AZD1222 recipients with second doses at about 4 weeks or about 12 weeks were pooled, because spike-specific TCR depth and breadth did not differ between schedules. Samples from vaccinated people were obtained from the UK trials COV001 and COV002, which included a single-blind randomized controlled phase 2/3 trial of AZD1222 (ChAdOx1 nCoV-19) in healthy adults. For TCRbeta chain sequencing, PBMC samples were collected from trial participants at day 0 and at day 28 after the second dose.

The chain employs TRBV6-5 and TRBJ1-2; 9 central nucleotides agree with TRBD1. The sequences come from peripheral blood, collected 28 days after the second AZD1222 dose. The sequence was obtained from an adult who received the AZD1222 COVID-19 vaccine. The CDR3 has the sequence CAKGQGSFDYGYTF. The DNA sequence reads TGTGCCAAAGGACAGGGGAGTTTTGACTATGGCTACACCTTC.